This paragraph reports one TCR beta chain. This clone was recorded a few times. The clone's antigen remains unknown. No much larger clonotype is one base removed from it; base qualities were not supplied. This specimen comes from a study of vaccination effects on CD4 cells after COVID-19 (dated by TCRdb to between 2021 and 2024). For the study in its entirety: Two doses of either the BNT162b2 or the mRNA-1273 mRNA SARS-CoV-2 vaccine were administered to participants. The full study included some eleven COVID-19 convalescent patients and several SARS-CoV-2-naive healthy vaccine recipients. The Oncomine TCR Beta short-read assay on an Illumina iSeq 100 was used to sequence cultures from other donors in the study. The study compared SARS-CoV-2 spike-specific CD4+ TCR repertoires before and after mRNA vaccination in COVID-19 convalescent patients and infection-naive vaccine recipients. The paper as a whole reports these results and caveats: The study was limited by a small number of convalescent patients, and early post-infection timepoints were lacking. Among healthy vaccine recipients, nearly all vaccine-induced clones were SARS-CoV-2 mono-reactive, and just 1 of 255 was cross-reactive with common cold coronaviruses. At late post-vaccination timepoints, both infection-induced and vaccine-induced clones showed marked clonal contraction, consistent with waning T cell responses.

Library preparation used the immunoSEQ multiplex PCR assay. DNA from the CD4+ T cells that had been cultured and isolated underwent TCR beta CDR3 sequencing. Under the source paper's analysis protocol: Non-productive TCR sequences were removed, reads were trimmed to the CDR3 region, and CDR3s of at least 7 amino acids were retained. Antigen-specific clonotypes were identified with the MANAFEST web app by comparing expansion in peptide wells against reference cultures. To count as positive, a clone had to show expansion at FDR<0.05 compared with the reference and with all other wells, an odds ratio above 5, and a frequency above 0.1% in two replicate wells. A clonotype was defined as cross-reactive if the clonotype was significantly expanded both in SARS-CoV-2 spike wells and in at least one common cold coronavirus spike condition. Levenshtein distance calculated with the stringdist R package was used to assess CDR3 similarity, and unrooted trees were constructed with ape in R 3.6.1. What TCRdb holds here is the immuneACCESS table cut down to in-frame rearrangements. Part of the clones is not present; checked against another copy, under half of the missing clones reflect an unresolved V gene, and the others are unexplained. That table supplies the V and J calls and clone size; D and trimming were determined from the DNA. The table for this sample lists roughly 63,000 clones; about 80% of them were counted only once. Together, the top ten hold 12% of the sample.

The CDR3 has 15 amino acids, counting the end cysteine and phenylalanine. Only the CDR3 DNA is retained, 45 bases long and in frame from the first base. According to the germline V gene, CDR1 reads MNHEY and CDR2 reads SVGAGI. Trimming takes 6 bases from V and 11 bases from J, and the germline ends sit 25 bases apart. In the ViraFEST assay, PBMC were stimulated with viral peptide pools, and antigen-specific CD4+ T cell clonotypes were then identified by expansion using TCR sequencing. After less than 13 days of culture, CD4+ T cells were isolated with the EasySep CD4+ T cell isolation kit. None of the healthy vaccine recipients had a prior SARS-CoV-2 infection, which was confirmed by nucleocapsid antibody tests that came back negative both before and after vaccination. Two million PBMC per well were cultured with 10 ug/ml peptides in IMDM containing 5% human AB serum, roughly 10 IU/ml IL-2 and gentamicin. On days 3 and 7, half of the culture medium was replaced with fresh IL-2-containing medium. Unless otherwise noted, each peptide stimulation condition was cultured in triplicate wells. Using Ficoll-Paque Plus gradient centrifugation, PBMC were separated from whole blood and then either used fresh or cryopreserved at -140C. The spike proteins of SARS-CoV-2 and of the common cold coronaviruses HCoV-NL63, HCoV-OC43 and HCoV-229E were spanned by overlapping peptide pools. The QIAamp micro DNA kit was used to extract genomic DNA from the cultured CD4+ T cells.

Sequenced material: CD4+ T cells from PBMCs cultured with SARS-CoV-2 spike peptides, taken before COVID-19 vaccination. The cell subset or site label for this specimen denotes: SARS-CoV-2 spike overlapping peptide pool stimulation. The V gene is TRBV6-5 and the J gene is TRBJ1-1, with TRBD1 as a weak D call on 6 bases. This receptor was obtained from a human donor who received a COVID-19 vaccine. CDR3 sequence: CASRASGRFGDRAFF. The DNA sequence is as follows: TGTGCCAGCAGAGCCTCGGGAAGGTTCGGCGACAGGGCTTTCTTT.